A selection of T cell receptor beta chains follows, all from one sample in a study of Graves' ophthalmopathy and Graves' hyperthyroidism. TCRdb ran MiXCR on the multiplex PCR reads and lists one entry per CDR3 protein. The sample has some 390,000 distinct CDR3 sequences, about a sixth seen once; the top ten hold around 1.5%. Sequences were obtained from peripheral blood. The origin of the receptors is a woman aged 18-29 years with Graves' ophthalmopathy. Each CDR3 is given with its conserved first and last residue. The D gene is left open where the match is weak. For some rows the clone size is stated as once, few or many, or as a class when expanded; others skip it.

D gene	V gene	J gene	clone size	CDR3 protein	CDR3 DNA
NA	TRBV19	TRBJ2-7	many	CASSPAQGSTYEQYF	TGTGCCAGTAGTCCCGCACAGGGATCCACCTACGAGCAGTACTTC
TRBD1	TRBV5-1	TRBJ1-1	many	CASRHDGTGGVAFF	TGCGCCAGCAGGCACGACGGGACAGGGGGCGTAGCTTTCTTT
NA	TRBV28	TRBJ2-6	many	CASRPSSSSSGANVLTF	TGTGCCAGCAGGCCCAGTTCATCGAGCTCTGGGGCCAACGTCCTGACTTTC
NA	TRBV7-6	TRBJ2-7	many	CASSLGNPARASYEQYF	TGTGCCAGCAGCTTAGGTAACCCCGCCCGGGCTTCCTACGAGCAGTACTTC
NA	TRBV6-5	TRBJ2-7	many	CASSYSRSEQYF	TGTGCCAGCAGTTACTCGAGGTCCGAGCAGTACTTC
NA	TRBV6-5	TRBJ1-5	many	CASTSRDGYSNQPQHF	TGTGCCAGCACTTCTCGGGACGGCTATAGCAATCAGCCCCAGCATTTT
TRBD1	TRBV9	TRBJ1-2	many	CASKRGVGQGRGYTF	TGTGCCAGCAAGCGTGGGGTCGGACAGGGACGTGGCTACACCTTC
TRBD1	TRBV6-1	TRBJ1-6	few	CASSEDRVGGSPLHF	TGTGCCAGCAGTGAGGACAGGGTGGGAGGTTCACCCCTCCACTTT
NA	TRBV28	TRBJ1-1	many	CASSLPVRGLNTEAFF	TGTGCCAGCAGTCTGCCCGTCAGGGGCCTGAACACTGAAGCTTTCTTT
NA	TRBV7-9	TRBJ1-6	many	CASSPGAGGNSPLHF	TGTGCCAGCAGCCCCGGGGCTGGGGGAAATTCACCCCTCCACTTT
NA	TRBV12-3/TRBV12-4	TRBJ1-1	NA	CASIMGSENTEAFF	TGTGCCAGCATCATGGGGTCGGAGAACACTGAAGCTTTCTTT
NA	TRBV12-5	TRBJ1-1	many	CASGLDQTPNTEAFF	TGTGCTAGTGGACTCGACCAGACGCCTAACACTGAAGCTTTCTTT
NA	TRBV7-8	TRBJ2-5	many	CASSLAGGGGTQYF	TGTGCCAGCAGCTTAGCGGGTGGGGGAGGGACCCAGTACTTC
TRBD2	TRBV4-2	TRBJ2-2	few	CASSPPAGFNTGELFF	TGTGCCAGCAGCCCGCCAGCGGGATTTAACACCGGGGAGCTGTTTTTT
TRBD1	TRBV10-2	TRBJ1-3	many	CASSEGGTGRTVDLRNTIYF	TGCGCCAGCAGTGAGGGGGGGACAGGGAGGACCGTGGACCTGCGAAACACCATATATTTT
NA	TRBV6-2/TRBV6-3	TRBJ1-6	NA	CASSYERDTYSPLHF	TGTGCCAGCAGTTACGAGCGGGACACCTATTCACCCCTCCACTTT
NA	TRBV15	TRBJ2-5	many	CATSTVDSRGQETQYF	TGTGCCACCAGCACTGTAGACAGCCGGGGCCAGGAGACCCAGTACTTC
TRBD2	TRBV28	TRBJ2-7	many	CASSGLGFYEQYF	TGTGCCAGCAGCGGACTAGGTTTCTACGAGCAGTACTTC
TRBD2	TRBV5-1	TRBJ2-7	many	CASSLGLAGLIYEQYF	TGCGCCAGCAGCTTGGGACTAGCGGGCCTAATTTACGAGCAGTACTTC
TRBD1	TRBV29-1	TRBJ1-1	many	CSADRGSTEAFF	TGCAGCGCGGACAGGGGGAGCACTGAAGCTTTCTTT
NA	TRBV12-3/TRBV12-4	TRBJ2-5	once	CASRGEASQETQYF	TGTGCCAGCAGGGGTGAGGCGAGCCAAGAGACCCAGTACTTC
TRBD1	TRBV6-5	TRBJ1-5	many	CASARRWDSMNF	TGTGCCAGCGCTCGGAGGTGGGACAGCATGAATTTT
NA	TRBV5-5	TRBJ2-2	many	CASSGKTGELFF	TGTGCCAGCAGCGGGAAGACCGGGGAGCTGTTTTTT
NA	TRBV7-2	TRBJ1-2	many	CASSKLEGPYGYTF	TGTGCCAGCAGCAAGTTAGAGGGACCCTATGGCTACACCTTC
NA	TRBV7-2	TRBJ2-7	many	CASSLAPSGWSSYEQYF	TGTGCCAGCAGCTTAGCCCCGAGCGGTTGGAGCTCCTACGAGCAGTACTTC
TRBD2	TRBV7-3	TRBJ2-7	many	CASSLLPGGTYEQYF	TGTGCCAGCAGCTTATTACCCGGGGGGACCTACGAGCAGTACTTC
TRBD2	TRBV5-6	TRBJ2-2	NA	CASSYPPGLADTGELFF	TGTGCCAGCAGCTACCCCCCGGGACTAGCGGACACCGGGGAGCTGTTTTTT
TRBD1	TRBV19	TRBJ2-5	many	CASGGQGRETQYF	TGTGCCAGTGGTGGACAGGGGCGGGAGACCCAGTACTTC
TRBD2	TRBV28	TRBJ2-7	NA	CASSLMLAVEQYF	TGTGCCAGCAGTTTAATGCTAGCGGTCGAGCAGTACTTC
NA	TRBV5-1	TRBJ1-2	many	CASSLEAFVAYGYTF	TGCGCCAGCAGCTTGGAAGCGTTTGTCGCCTATGGCTACACCTTC
TRBD1	TRBV28	TRBJ2-7	NA	CASSLQLTGLRPYEQYF	TGTGCCAGCAGTTTACAATTGACAGGGCTTCGTCCCTACGAGCAGTACTTC
TRBD2	TRBV11-2	TRBJ2-5	few	CASSLGSSGAGGETQYF	TGTGCCAGCAGCTTAGGGTCGTCAGGAGCGGGAGGGGAGACCCAGTACTTC
NA	TRBV7-6	TRBJ2-5	NA	CASSTSQTQYF	NA
NA	TRBV4-3	TRBJ2-5	NA	CASRQDVRGQETQYF	TGCGCCAGCAGGCAAGATGTAAGGGGCCAAGAGACCCAGTACTTC
TRBD1	TRBV12-3/TRBV12-4	TRBJ1-4	many	CASSRQGEEKLFF	TGTGCCAGCAGTCGACAGGGTGAGGAAAAACTGTTTTTT
NA	TRBV11-2	TRBJ1-3	few	CASDASRSGNTIYF	TGTGCCAGCGACGCGTCCCGCTCTGGAAACACCATATATTTT